A selection of T cell receptor beta chains follows, all from one sample in a study of cytomegalovirus exposure and HLA in healthy donors. Sequenced by immunoSEQ multiplex PCR; TCRdb stores in-frame clones only, minus some. The sample includes tens of thousands of clones. The specimen was PBMCs. These receptor sequences come from a man aged 50 or older in good health and CMV-seronegative. CDR3s include the opening cysteine and the closing phenylalanine or tryptophan. The D gene is left open where the match is weak.

J: TRBJ2-7
V: TRBV7-9
length: 16
D: TRBD2
DNA: TGTGCCAGCAGTAAAAGAGGGACTAGCATGTCCTACGAGCAGTACTTC
CDR3: CASSKRGTSMSYEQYF

J: TRBJ2-1
V: TRBV7-6
length: 16
D: TRBD2
DNA: TGTGCCAGCAGGGGGAGGGGGACTAGCGGGGGCAATGAGCAGTTCTTC
CDR3: CASRGRGTSGGNEQFF

J: TRBJ2-5
V: TRBV19
length: 14
D: TRBD1
DNA: TGTGCCAGTACCTCGACAGGGTTCGTCGGGACCCAGTACTTC
CDR3: CASTSTGFVGTQYF

J: TRBJ2-7
V: TRBV7-2
length: 15
D: TRBD1
DNA: TGTGCCAGCAGCTTACGACAGGGGGATTTCTACGAGCAGTACTTC
CDR3: CASSLRQGDFYEQYF

J: TRBJ2-1
V: TRBV7-9
length: 16
D: -
DNA: TGTGCCAGCAGCCACAGAAGGGACATCCGGGCCAATGAGCAGTTCTTC
CDR3: CASSHRRDIRANEQFF

J: TRBJ2-7
V: TRBV7-2
length: 15
D: -
DNA: TGTGCCAGCAGCTTAGTCTTTATACAGGGCTACGAGCAGTACTTC
CDR3: CASSLVFIQGYEQYF

J: TRBJ2-1
V: TRBV5-1
length: 17
D: -
DNA: TGCGCCAGCAGCTTGGTGAATCAAAGGGGCGCCCACAATGAGCAGTTCTTC
CDR3: CASSLVNQRGAHNEQFF

J: TRBJ1-1
V: TRBV19
length: 14
D: TRBD1
DNA: TGTGCCAGTAGTATTCGACAGGGGGTCTCTGAAGCTTTCTTT
CDR3: CASSIRQGVSEAFF

J: TRBJ2-7
V: TRBV12-2
length: 13
D: -
DNA: TGTGCTGACGACAGTGCGGTGGGGTACGAGCAGTACTTC
CDR3: CADDSAVGYEQYF

J: TRBJ2-1
V: TRBV6-6
length: 13
D: TRBD1
DNA: TGTGCCAGCAGGTTACAGGGGGGCGATGAGCAGTTCTTC
CDR3: CASRLQGGDEQFF

J: TRBJ1-2
V: TRBV7-2
length: 15
D: -
DNA: TGTGCCAGCAGCTTAGCCTCGGGAGGGCCCTATGGCTACACCTTC
CDR3: CASSLASGGPYGYTF

J: TRBJ2-7
V: TRBV5-1
length: 14
D: TRBD1
DNA: TGCGCCAGCAGCTTGGTACAGGGGGCCCACGAGCAGTACTTC
CDR3: CASSLVQGAHEQYF

J: TRBJ2-3
V: TRBV30
length: 17
D: TRBD2
DNA: TGTGCCTGGAGTGGCATCCGTACTAGCGGGGTCATGGATACGCAGTATTTT
CDR3: CAWSGIRTSGVMDTQYF

J: TRBJ2-7
V: TRBV2
length: 16
D: TRBD2
DNA: TGTGCCAGCAGACGTGGACTAGCGGGGAGCTCCTACGAGCAGTACTTC
CDR3: CASRRGLAGSSYEQYF

J: TRBJ2-2
V: TRBV5-1
length: 15
D: -
DNA: TGCGCCAGCAGCTCTGAACTAGGTAACACCGGGGAGCTGTTTTTT
CDR3: CASSSELGNTGELFF

J: TRBJ1-1
V: TRBV18
length: 14
D: -
DNA: TGTGCCAGCTCACCACGGCGGGAGGGTACTGAAGCTTTCTTT
CDR3: CASSPRREGTEAFF

J: TRBJ2-5
V: TRBV7-7
length: 19
D: TRBD2
DNA: TGTGCTAGCAGCTCGGGACTAGCGGGGGGCCGATGGTACCAAGAGACCCAGTACTTC
CDR3: CASSSGLAGGRWYQETQYF

J: TRBJ2-7
V: TRBV25-1
length: 17
D: TRBD1
DNA: TGTGCCAGCAGTGATGCGCTCCCCTGGGACAGCTCCTACGAGCAGTACTTC
CDR3: CASSDALPWDSSYEQYF

J: TRBJ2-1
V: TRBV25-1
length: 16
D: TRBD2
DNA: TGTGCCAGCAGTGAAGGACTAGCGGGCTTGGCCCATGAGCAGTTCTTC
CDR3: CASSEGLAGLAHEQFF

J: TRBJ1-3
V: TRBV18
length: 14
D: TRBD1
DNA: TGTGCCAGCTCACGACAGGGAGCTGGAAACACCATATATTTT
CDR3: CASSRQGAGNTIYF

J: TRBJ2-1
V: TRBV7-9
length: 17
D: TRBD2
DNA: TGTGCCAGCAGCTTAGCCCAGGGACTAGGAAGGTCGGCGGTTCAGTTCTTC
CDR3: CASSLAQGLGRSAVQFF

J: TRBJ2-3
V: TRBV7-9
length: 16
D: TRBD2
DNA: TGTGCCAGCAGCTTAGCGCTAGCGGGGGGTACAGATACGCAGTATTTT
CDR3: CASSLALAGGTDTQYF

J: TRBJ2-5
V: TRBV19
length: 13
D: TRBD2
DNA: TGTGCCTCTGGTGCGGGGGGGACCTGGGCCCAGTACTTC
CDR3: CASGAGGTWAQYF

J: TRBJ1-1
V: TRBV18
length: 16
D: TRBD1
DNA: TGTGCCAGCTCACTCAACCGACAGGGCAAGCCTAATGAAGCTTTCTTT
CDR3: CASSLNRQGKPNEAFF

J: TRBJ1-1
V: TRBV28
length: 12
D: -
DNA: TGTGCCAGCAGTTTACGGGGGGCGATTGCTTTCTTT
CDR3: CASSLRGAIAFF

J: TRBJ2-7
V: TRBV9
length: 15
D: TRBD2
DNA: TGTGCCAGCAGCGTAGGGGCTAGCGGGACCTACGAGCAGTACTTC
CDR3: CASSVGASGTYEQYF

J: TRBJ2-5
V: TRBV7-8
length: 15
D: -
DNA: TGTGCCAGCAGCTTGGGGGCGGGGGTTCAAGAGACCCAGTACTTC
CDR3: CASSLGAGVQETQYF

J: TRBJ2-7
V: TRBV28
length: 14
D: TRBD1
DNA: TGTGCCAGCAGTCTCCGGGACAGGGACTACGAGCAGTACTTC
CDR3: CASSLRDRDYEQYF

J: TRBJ1-5
V: TRBV28
length: 14
D: -
DNA: TGTGCCAGCAGCCGGCCGGAGGGGAATCAGCCCCAGCATTTT
CDR3: CASSRPEGNQPQHF

J: TRBJ1-2
V: TRBV28
length: 17
D: TRBD1
DNA: TGTGCCAGCAGCCACGTCCCGGGACAGGTAGCTAACTATGGCTACACCTTC
CDR3: CASSHVPGQVANYGYTF

J: TRBJ2-7
V: TRBV10-2
length: 12
D: -
DNA: TGCGCCAGCAGTGACCCTCGCTACGAGCAGTACTTC
CDR3: CASSDPRYEQYF

J: TRBJ2-7
V: TRBV6-1
length: 14
D: TRBD1
DNA: TGTGCCAGCACCTCCAGACAGGGGATCTACGAGCAGTACTTC
CDR3: CASTSRQGIYEQYF

J: TRBJ1-5
V: TRBV6-5
length: 16
D: -
DNA: TGTGCCAGCAGTTACTCTTCAGGGTATAGCAATCAGCCCCAGCATTTT
CDR3: CASSYSSGYSNQPQHF

J: TRBJ1-6
V: TRBV5-1
length: 16
D: TRBD1
DNA: TGCGCCAGCAGCTTGTCCGGGACAGGGTACGATTCACCCCTCCACTTT
CDR3: CASSLSGTGYDSPLHF

J: TRBJ2-3
V: TRBV5-1
length: 16
D: -
DNA: TGCGCCAGCAGCTTGGGGGTGTGGGCGAGCACAGATACGCAGTATTTT
CDR3: CASSLGVWASTDTQYF

J: TRBJ1-6
V: TRBV2
length: 13
D: -
DNA: TGTGCCAGCAGTGTGGGGGGTAGCTCACCCCTCCACTTT
CDR3: CASSVGGSSPLHF

J: TRBJ1-4
V: TRBV5-1
length: 20
D: -
DNA: TGCGCCAGCAGCCCTCGACAAGGCTCCTATCCTCTTGCAACTAATGAAAAACTGTTTTTT
CDR3: CASSPRQGSYPLATNEKLFF

J: TRBJ1-3
V: TRBV18
length: 19
D: TRBD1
DNA: TGTGCCAGCTCAATATCGGGACAGCCTAGACAGAGCTCTGGAAACACCATATATTTT
CDR3: CASSISGQPRQSSGNTIYF